Presented here are 6 T cell receptor beta chains from one specimen sequenced in a study of preoperative IRX-2 immunotherapy in early breast cancer. Treatment in this sample: preoperative locoregional IRX-2 cytokine immunotherapy. Sequencing was performed with immunoSEQ multiplex PCR; in TCRdb, only in-frame clones are kept and a portion is missing. The sample carries tens of thousands of clones, over 75% recorded once. This material was collected from a patient treated with IRX-2 immunotherapy. These receptors all stem from a human donor with breast cancer.

The chain recombines TRBV7-6 with TRBJ1-5; D possibly corresponds to TRBD1 (5 bases). V was clipped by 2 bases and J by 4 bases, with 15 bases between them. The CDR3 extends over 16 amino acids. Germline CDR1 and CDR2: SGHVS and FNYEAQ. CDR3 in amino acids: CASSLMSGTGNQPQHF. As DNA, the CDR3 is TGTGCCAGCAGCTTAATGTCCGGGACGGGGAATCAGCCCCAGCATTTT.

The rearrangement joins TRBV6-8 to TRBJ1-1; TRBD1 aligns across 7 bases. Looked up from germline, CDR1 is MNHGY and CDR2 is SAAAGT. V lost 5 bases, J lost 5 bases, and 8 bases stayed unmatched. The CDR3 sequence is 14 residues long. The CDR3 loop reads CASSAGQFVTEAFF. In DNA, the CDR3 is TGTGCCAGCAGTGCGGGACAGTTTGTGACTGAAGCTTTCTTT.

V usage is TRBV12-5 and J usage is TRBJ2-2; D is perhaps TRBD2 (6 bases). The CDR3 spans 14 residues. Germline values: CDR1 LGHNT, CDR2 FRNRAP. The CDR3 is CATPEGWVSGELFF. CDR3 in DNA: TGTGCCACCCCGGAGGGGTGGGTTTCCGGGGAGCTGTTTTTT.

The V call is TRBV6-8, the J call TRBJ2-1; 8 bases are a match to TRBD2. The CDR3 covers 17 residues. Germline CDR1 and CDR2: MNHGY and SAAAGT. V trimming: 6 bases; J trimming: 5 bases; junction bases outside the gene matches: 15. The CDR3 nucleotides read TGTGCCAGCAGGAGGGTAAGGCTACTAGCGGTTAACAATGAGCAGTTCTTC. It translates to CASRRVRLLAVNNEQFF.

The chain uses TRBV6-8 and TRBJ2-7, with D hard to call. This CDR3 is built from 14 residues. With 0 bases removed from V and 2 bases from J, the gap between germline ends came to 8 bases. Germline V gives CDR1 MNHGY, CDR2 SAAAGT. The CDR3 DNA reads TGTGCCAGCAGTTACTCAGGCACCGCCTACGAGCAGTACTTC. Translation gives CASSYSGTAYEQYF.

The chain is built from TRBV11-3 and TRBJ1-3; no firm D call. CDR3 length equals 15 residues. Trimming took 3 bases from V and 4 from J, leaving 13 bases between them. Germline V gene sequence: CDR1 SGHNT, CDR2 YENEEA. CDR3 sequence reads: CASSFRQALGNTIYF. In DNA, the CDR3 is TGTGCCAGCAGCTTTCGGCAGGCCCTGGGAAACACCATATATTTT.